This TCR beta chain appears in the sequencing data of a study of T cells in women clearing cervical HPV infection. Overall study context: Blood came at first lesion visit for cases, post-clearance for controls.

Some clones are missing from TCRdb's copy, which holds only in-frame ones; the method was immunoSEQ multiplex PCR. The sample table includes fewer than 15,000 clones. Frequency places this clone as medium-sized. Its specificity is unknown. The read ends 3 residues early relative to the CDR3; the germline J gene fills the gap. CDR1 is SGHTA, CDR2 FQGNSA, per germline. CDR3 length equals 13 residues. Overall study results and limits: Timing of associations relative to infection is unclear; T-cell subsets were not isolated.

J is TRBJ1-2 and V is TRBV7-2; 8 bases agree with TRBD1. This receptor was obtained from a woman aged 18-69 years with a cervical HPV16 infection that either progressed to CIN3+ or cleared (not recorded which). Sequenced material: blood buffy coat. The sequenced part of the CDR3 DNA is TGTGCCAGCACCAAGGACAGGGTTAAAGGC. This codes for CASTKDRVKG. The full CDR3 is CASTKDRVKGYTF.